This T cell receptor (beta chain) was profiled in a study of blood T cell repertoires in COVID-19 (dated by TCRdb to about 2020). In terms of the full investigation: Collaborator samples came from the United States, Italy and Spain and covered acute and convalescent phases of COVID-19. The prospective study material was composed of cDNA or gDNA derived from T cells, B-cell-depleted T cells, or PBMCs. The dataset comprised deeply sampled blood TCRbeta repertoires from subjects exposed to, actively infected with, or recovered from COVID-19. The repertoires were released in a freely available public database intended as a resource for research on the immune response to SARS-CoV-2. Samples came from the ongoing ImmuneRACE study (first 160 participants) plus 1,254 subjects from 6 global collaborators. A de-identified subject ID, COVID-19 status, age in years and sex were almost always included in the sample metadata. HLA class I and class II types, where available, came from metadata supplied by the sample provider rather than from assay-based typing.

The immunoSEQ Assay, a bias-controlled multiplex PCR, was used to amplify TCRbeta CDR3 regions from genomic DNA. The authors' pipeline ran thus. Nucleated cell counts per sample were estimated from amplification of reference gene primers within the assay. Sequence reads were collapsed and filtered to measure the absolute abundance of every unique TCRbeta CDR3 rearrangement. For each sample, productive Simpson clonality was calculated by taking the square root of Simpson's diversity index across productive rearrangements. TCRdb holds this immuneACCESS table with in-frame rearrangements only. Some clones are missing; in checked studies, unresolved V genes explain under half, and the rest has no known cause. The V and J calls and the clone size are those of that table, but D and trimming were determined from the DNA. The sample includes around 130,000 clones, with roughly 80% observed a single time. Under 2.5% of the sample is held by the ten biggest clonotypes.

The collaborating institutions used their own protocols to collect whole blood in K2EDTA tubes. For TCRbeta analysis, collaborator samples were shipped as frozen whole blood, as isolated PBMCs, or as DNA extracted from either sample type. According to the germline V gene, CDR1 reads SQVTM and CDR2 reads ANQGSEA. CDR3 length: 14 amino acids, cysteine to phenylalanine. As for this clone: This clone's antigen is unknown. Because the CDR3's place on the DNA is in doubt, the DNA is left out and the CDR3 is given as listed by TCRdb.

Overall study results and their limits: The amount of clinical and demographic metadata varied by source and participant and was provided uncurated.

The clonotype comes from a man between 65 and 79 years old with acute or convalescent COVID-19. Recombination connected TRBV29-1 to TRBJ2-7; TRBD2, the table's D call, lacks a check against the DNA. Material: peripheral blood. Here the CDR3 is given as CSVAFRFGDYEQYF.